The 20 T cell receptor beta chains in this list originate from one sample, sequenced in a study of a mutant IDH1 vaccine in newly diagnosed glioma (dated by TCRdb to the early 2020s). The sample's time point label, in plain terms: week 11, during vaccination. Every vaccine dose consisted of 300 ug of a 20-mer mutant IDH1 peptide in Montanide, administered subcutaneously together with topical imiquimod. Library prep was done by the immunoSEQ multiplex PCR assay. In TCRdb, the immuneACCESS table is reduced to in-frame sequences with V and J assigned. These tables do not hold every clone; where another copy was compared, an unresolved V gene accounts for under half, and the others remain unexplained. For this sample there are 120,000 or so clones; about four fifths appear just once. 4.5% to 6% of the sample belongs to the ten largest clones. No antigen is known for these receptors. The source was PBMCs, collected from a glioma patient whose treatment included an IDH1 peptide vaccine. The receptors derive from a man aged 35 to 55 with glioma.

The gene calls are TRBV5-1 and TRBJ2-1, with TRBD2 matching over 7 bases. Germline V gene sequence: CDR1 SGHRS, CDR2 YFSETQ. The V and J ends lost 0 bases and 1 base, in that order; junction bases with no gene match: 4. CDR3 size: 16 residues. CDR3 protein: CASSLERGGSYNEQFF. DNA for the CDR3: TGCGCCAGCAGCTTGGAGCGGGGAGGGTCCTACAATGAGCAGTTCTTC.

The rearrangement links TRBV4-2 to TRBJ2-1, with D maybe TRBD1 (5 bases). There are 13 residues in the CDR3. V was cut by 0 bases and J by 7 bases, with 7 bases left in between. Germline V gives CDR1 LGHNA, CDR2 YNFKEQ. The CDR3 protein is CASSQDRQNEQFF. The CDR3 nucleotides read TGTGCCAGCAGCCAAGATCGACAGAATGAGCAGTTCTTC.

The gene calls are TRBV9 and TRBJ1-1; 12 bases line up with TRBD1. CDR3 length: 17 amino acids. The J segment lost 0 bases and the V segment lost 3 bases, leaving 6 bases of the junction unmatched. Germline values: CDR1 SGDLS, CDR2 YYNGEE. This CDR3 is CASSEGTGGPVNTEAFF. CDR3 in DNA: TGTGCCAGCAGCGAGGGGACAGGGGGCCCCGTGAACACTGAAGCTTTCTTT.

The chain employs TRBV5-4 and TRBJ2-6, with a tentative D call TRBD1 (6 bases). Germline CDR1 and CDR2: SGHNT and YYREEE (reference sequence). The CDR3 totals 17 residues. V was cut by 0 bases and J by 3 bases, with 13 bases left in between. CDR3 sequence reads: CASSLEGRGGGANVLTF. CDR3 sequence (DNA): TGTGCCAGCAGCTTGGAAGGCAGGGGCGGTGGGGCCAACGTCCTGACTTTC.

The chain joins TRBV4-3 to TRBJ2-7; 9 bases are shared with TRBD1. With 0 bases clipped from V and 4 bases from J, the junction kept 1 base outside the gene matches. The germline V gene encodes CDR1 LGHNA and CDR2 YSLEER. This CDR3 region has 14 residues. Written as DNA, the CDR3 is TGCGCCAGCAGCCAAGACGGACAGGGGTACGAGCAGTACTTC. Translation: CASSQDGQGYEQYF.

The chain carries TRBV13 and TRBJ2-7, with 10 nucleotides matching TRBD1. The junction had 10 bases not matched to a gene; V was cut back by 2 bases and J by 3 bases. The germline CDR1 and CDR2 sequences are PRHDT and FYEKMQ (reference sequence). This CDR3 is 17 amino acids long. The CDR3 DNA reads TGTGCCAGCAGCTTACTGACAGGGGGCCGACTTGACTACGAGCAGTACTTC. Its protein is CASSLLTGGRLDYEQYF.

The chain links TRBV5-1 to TRBJ2-4; D is unresolved. Germline V lookup: CDR1 SGHRS, CDR2 YFSETQ. Trimming took 0 bases from V and 0 from J, leaving 10 bases between them. CDR3 length equals 16 residues. CDR3 region: CASSLGLFIAKNIQYF. The CDR3, as DNA: TGCGCCAGCAGCTTGGGACTTTTCATAGCCAAAAACATTCAGTACTTC. Drawing the rest from reference TRBV5-1 and TRBJ2-4, the complete variable domain is KAGVTQTPRYLIKTRGQQVTLSCSPISGHRSVSWYQQTPGQGLQFLFEYFSETQRNKGNFPGRFSGRQFSNSRSEMNVSTLELGDSALYLCASSLGLFIAKNIQYFGAGTRLSVL.

The rearrangement joins TRBV28 to TRBJ1-2; 9 positions match TRBD1. The CDR3 sequence is 15 residues long. The J segment lost 7 bases and the V segment lost 4 bases, leaving 10 bases of the junction unmatched. Germline V CDR1 and CDR2: MDHEN, SYDVKM. The DNA for the CDR3 is TGTGCCAGCAGTTCCCACAGGGGGCGTCCGGCTGGCTACACCTTC. Its translation: CASSSHRGRPAGYTF.

This sequence joins TRBV11-2 and TRBJ2-3; tentatively, D is TRBD2 (6 bases). Per germline, CDR1 SGHAT and CDR2 FQNNGV. The CDR3 is 16 residues long. Trimming took off 5 bases at V and 0 bases at J, with 15 bases between the two ends. The CDR3 sequence is CASSRLGGGSTDTQYF. The DNA for the CDR3 is TGTGCCAGCAGCCGCCTAGGTGGAGGGAGCACAGATACGCAGTATTTT.

The chain has TRBV5-1 and TRBJ2-5; D unresolved. The CDR3 totals 16 residues. Trimming pared 0 bases from V and 1 base from J, leaving 13 bases between. In germline, CDR1 is SGHRS, CDR2 YFSETQ. The CDR3 DNA is TGCGCCAGCAGCTTGGGAGGTACAGCAGCCCAAGAGACCCAGTACTTC. Encoded protein: CASSLGGTAAQETQYF.

The chain couples TRBV5-4 to TRBJ1-1; D gene ambiguous. This CDR3 is built from 14 residues. The germline V and J ends were trimmed by 2 bases and 3 bases, with 11 bases remaining between them. Per the germline V gene, CDR1 is SGHNT and CDR2 is YYREEE (reference sequence). The CDR3 spells CASSLESHYTEAFF. CDR3 coding DNA: TGTGCCAGCAGCTTAGAATCACATTACACTGAAGCTTTCTTT.

J is TRBJ2-7 and V is TRBV5-1; 12 bases agree with TRBD2. J was trimmed by 6 bases and V by 2 bases; bases with no gene match: 0. Germline CDR1 reads SGHRS; CDR2 reads YFSETQ. This CDR3 has 13 residues. CDR3 nucleotide sequence: TGCGCCAGCAGCTTACTAGCGGGGGGCGAGCAGTACTTC. This translates into CASSLLAGGEQYF.

V usage is TRBV2 and J usage is TRBJ2-7; tentative D call: TRBD2 (5 bases). The CDR3 extends over 15 amino acids. Trimming removed 1 base from V and 2 bases from J, with 12 bases in between. CDR1 is SNHLY and CDR2 is FYNNEI in the germline V gene. The CDR3 DNA is TGTGCCAGCAGTGAAGGTTCTAGCCTAACCTACGAGCAGTACTTC. Protein: CASSEGSSLTYEQYF.

The gene calls are TRBV27 and TRBJ1-4; 8 nucleotides agree with TRBD1. Germline V CDR1 and CDR2: MNHEY, SMNVEV (reference sequence). The V segment lost 3 bases and the J segment 8 bases; nucleotides outside the gene matches: 5. The length of the CDR3 is 14 residues. For the CDR3, the DNA is TGTGCCAGCAGTTTCAGGGGGCGCTGGGAAAAACTGTTTTTT. As protein: CASSFRGRWEKLFF.

The J gene is TRBJ2-7, the V gene TRBV12-5; D possibly corresponds to TRBD2 (5 bases). Germline V gives CDR1 LGHNT, CDR2 FRNRAP. The CDR3 runs 13 residues. Trimming removed 7 bases at V and 6 bases at J, with 16 bases between. The DNA for the CDR3 is TGTGCTAGTGACTTAACGGACTGGGGCGAGCAGTACTTC. Amino acid sequence: CASDLTDWGEQYF. The complete variable domain, with remaining parts taken from reference TRBV12-5 and TRBJ2-7, reads DARVTQTPRHKVTEMGQEVTMRCQPILGHNTVFWYRQTMMQGLELLAYFRNRAPLDDSGMPKDRFSAEMPDATLATLKIQPSEPRDSAVYFCASDLTDWGEQYFGPGTRLTVT.

The chain has TRBV2 and TRBJ1-3; D is unresolved. This CDR3 is built from 14 residues. Trimming cost V 9 bases and J 0 bases, with 12 bases left between them. Germline CDR1 SNHLY, CDR2 FYNNEI. CDR3 sequence (DNA): TGTGCCAGGGCCCAGACGGACTCTGGAAACACCATATATTTT. Translated, it gives CARAQTDSGNTIYF.

This chain joins TRBV30 and TRBJ1-2, with 7 bases that match TRBD1. The ends lost 5 bases at V and 7 bases at J; junction bases unmatched: 7. Germline V gene sequence: CDR1 GTSNPN, CDR2 SVGIG (reference sequence). CDR3 length: 12 residues. The CDR3 is CAWGQAAGGYTF. CDR3 in DNA: TGTGCCTGGGGACAGGCGGCTGGTGGCTACACCTTC.

The V gene is TRBV6-1, the J gene TRBJ1-6; TRBD1 matches at 10 bases. Germline V gene lookup returns CDR1 MNHNS and CDR2 SASEGT. This CDR3 has 14 residues. V lost 8 bases, J lost 8 bases, and 6 bases stayed unmatched. CDR3 region: CASSLGQGDSPLHF. CDR3 in DNA: TGTGCCAGCTCACTCGGACAGGGGGATTCACCCCTCCACTTT.

The chain combines TRBV5-4 with TRBJ2-2; a weak D match, TRBD2 (6 bases). Trimming removed 0 bases from V and 4 bases from J, with 10 bases in between. Per germline, CDR1 SGHNT and CDR2 YYREEE (reference sequence). This CDR3 is built from 15 residues. The CDR3 DNA follows: TGTGCCAGCAGCTTGGTTAGGGGAGGCACCGGGGAGCTGTTTTTT. Protein product: CASSLVRGGTGELFF.

The V and J genes are TRBV5-8 and TRBJ2-1; maybe TRBD2 (6 bases). The germline V and J ends were trimmed by 2 bases and 2 bases, with 8 bases remaining between them. CDR1 is SGHTS and CDR2 is YDEGEE in the germline V gene. The CDR3 is made up of 14 amino acids. CDR3 nucleotide sequence: TGTGCCAGCAGCTTACAGCGGGCCTACAATGAGCAGTTCTTC. Translation: CASSLQRAYNEQFF.